Reported below is one T cell receptor (beta chain). These data are taken from a study of blood T cell repertoires in COVID-19. The germline CDR1 and CDR2 sequences are MNHEY and SMNVEV (reference sequence). Trimming cost V 8 bases and J 0 bases, with 14 bases left between them. The CDR3 extends over 15 amino acids. Some clones are missing from TCRdb's copy, which holds only in-frame ones; the method was immunoSEQ multiplex PCR. Found here are fewer than 150,000 clones, about four fifths of them singletons; the top ten hold 15% to 20%. V gene TRBV27 combines with J gene TRBJ2-1; D may be TRBD2 (7 bases). The TCR originated in a man under 40 who had recovered from COVID-19. Sequenced input: PBMCs or T cells enriched from blood (not recorded which). The CDR3 sequence is CASSRGASSYNEQFF. CDR3 DNA sequence: TGTGCCAGCTCTCGGGGGGCGAGCTCCTACAATGAGCAGTTCTTC.